The TCR beta chain under discussion was sequenced for a study of cytomegalovirus exposure and HLA in healthy donors. The study, taken as a whole, reports: Reportedly, a later analysis found an Asian-associated ancestry cluster had fewer N-insertions than the roughly 630-donor mean. Per a later analysis, HLA-associated TCR beta chains showed more clonal expansion than other, equally common TCR beta chains.

V lost 4 bases to trimming and J lost 8 bases; unmatched junction nucleotides: 11. This CDR3 spans 14 amino acids. The V gene's germline CDR1 is SGHNT and CDR2 YYREEE (reference sequence). The PCR used 60 Vbeta and 13 Jbeta primers. In the study's own analysis: In a later analysis, 75 million to 85 million unique TCR beta chains included roughly 11 million shared by two or more donors. The protocol was immunoSEQ multiplex PCR, while the TCRdb copy is restricted to in-frame clones and leaves out a portion. D and trimming come from the DNA, and the V and J calls and clone size come from that table. The sample lists approximately 97,000 clones, around 85% seen once, with over 5% in the top ten. This clone has just one count. The antigen remains undetermined.

Sequenced input: PBMCs. The chain links TRBV5-4 to TRBJ2-7; 8 bases map to TRBD1. The source of this sequence is a man aged 35 to 55 in good health and CMV-seropositive. The CDR3 DNA reads TGTGCCAGCAGCAAAGCGACAGGGGCGGTTAAGCAGTACTTC. As protein: CASSKATGAVKQYF.